This T cell receptor beta chain was found in a study of blood T cell repertoires in COVID-19. Study as a whole: Acute and convalescent COVID-19 specimens originated in the United States, Italy and Spain.

Profiled with immunoSEQ multiplex PCR; TCRdb holds only in-frame clones, not every one. The sample carries around 320,000 clones, roughly 88% recorded once. CDR1 and CDR2 from the germline V gene are SGHAT and FQNNGV. The CDR3 spans 11 residues. V gave up 5 bases and J gave up 2 bases, with 4 bases separating them. This clonotype originated in a woman aged 30 to 39 who had recovered from COVID-19. The chain employs TRBV11-2 and TRBJ2-7; D call uncertain. Sequencing input: peripheral blood. CDR3 loop: CASSLAYEQYF. The CDR3 DNA sequence: TGTGCCAGCAGCCTCGCCTACGAGCAGTACTTC.